This TCR beta chain is from a study of blood T cells in healthy people across ages. This clonotype was recorded a few times. The CDR3 covers 16 residues. V lost 10 bases to trimming and J lost 5 bases; unmatched junction nucleotides: 10. Germline V gene data show CDR1 as MDHEN and CDR2 as SYDVKM. It was with a sample-barcoded 5' primer and a J-beta primer mix that a second PCR of roughly 7 to 12 cycles was run. Each CDR3 protein gets one entry after TCRdb re-called the 5' RACE reads with MiXCR. This repertoire shows 600,000 to 850,000 distinct CDR3 sequences, about 42% found once; its top ten account for more than 20%.

The V and J genes are TRBV28 and TRBJ2-3, with 15 bases that match TRBD2. Sequencing input: blood. This receptor was obtained from a woman aged 60-70 years in good health. CDR3 amino acids: CATVGTSGGRIDTQYF. The CDR3 DNA reads as TGTGCCACTGTCGGGACTAGCGGGGGGAGGATAGATACGCAGTATTTT.